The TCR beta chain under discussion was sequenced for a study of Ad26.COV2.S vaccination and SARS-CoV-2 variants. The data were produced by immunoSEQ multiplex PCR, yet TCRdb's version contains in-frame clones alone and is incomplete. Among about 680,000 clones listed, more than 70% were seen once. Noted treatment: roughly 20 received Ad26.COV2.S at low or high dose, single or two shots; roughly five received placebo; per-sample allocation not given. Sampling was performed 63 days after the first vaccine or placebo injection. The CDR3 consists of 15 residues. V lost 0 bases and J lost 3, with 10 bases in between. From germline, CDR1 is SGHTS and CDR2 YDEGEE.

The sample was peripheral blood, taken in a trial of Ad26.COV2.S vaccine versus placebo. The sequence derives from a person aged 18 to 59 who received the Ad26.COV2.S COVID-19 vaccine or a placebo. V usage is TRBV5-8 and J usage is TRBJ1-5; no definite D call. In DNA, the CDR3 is TGTGCCAGCAGCTTGGGGCAGGTTTCCAATCAGCCCCAGCATTTT. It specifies CASSLGQVSNQPQHF.